The clone carrying this T cell receptor (beta chain) was recorded a few times. Its target is not known. The sample belongs to a study of CD8+ T cells in alopecia areata. Turning to the study itself: For the treated group, dosing was oral tofacitinib at 5 to 10 mg twice daily.

Between the trimmed V and J ends, which lost 0 bases and 5 bases, there was a span of 13 bases. Germline V gene lookup returns CDR1 LGHNA and CDR2 YSLEER. The CDR3 runs to 15 residues. RNA extraction was followed by reverse transcription into cDNA, which acted as the sequencing template. This table comes from immunoSEQ multiplex PCR, and its TCRdb copy is limited to in-frame clones, with some not included. The sample yields about 90,000 clones, 44% seen once. Study observations and caveats: TCRs were shared less clearly across patients than in mice, possibly for HLA-related reasons. Scalp sequencing captures resident alphabeta T cells of normal skin too. There was only one nonresponder, so it was unclear how baseline CD8+ expansion relates to response.

Sample treatment: oral pan-JAK inhibitor, 5-10 mg twice daily. The input for sequencing was CD8+ T cells sorted from blood, taken at week 24, from a patient treated with tofacitinib. This receptor was obtained from a human donor with alopecia areata. The chain combines TRBV4-3 with TRBJ2-5, with D perhaps TRBD2 (5 bases). DNA of the CDR3: TGCGCCAGCAGCCAAGATATCGAGGGAGATGAGACCCAGTACTTC. Its translation: CASSQDIEGDETQYF.